This note documents a single T cell receptor (beta chain) sequence. Its binding antigen is unknown. Nothing much larger sits one base from this clone, and base qualities are not available. From the cysteine through the phenylalanine, the CDR3 covers 15 amino acids. CDR3 DNA only is kept here, 45 bases in frame from base 1. CDR1 SGHTA and CDR2 FQGTGA are derived from the germline V gene. From V the trimming removes 3 bases and from J it removes 3 bases, while the gene matches leave 6 bases of the junction unaccounted for. The data were taken from a study (dated by TCRdb to the mid-2010s). Libraries were prepared through RT-PCR. Sequencer: Illumina MiSeq. TCRdb trimmed public reads at Q25 via fastp, called clones via MiXCR and kept in-frame beta chains. Identical CDR3 proteins give one entry, which carries the most common genes and DNA. The sample table holds about 700,000 distinct CDR3 sequences, of which approximately 15% were seen once. The ten largest account for about 3.9% of the sample.

The TCR sequence derives from a female donor in good health, serving as a healthy control. Source material: memory CD4+ T cells from blood. The V and J genes are TRBV7-3 and TRBJ1-1, and 8 bases in between align with TRBD1. Here is the DNA: TGTGCCAGCAGCTTGCAGGGGGCCGGGGACACTGAAGCTTTCTTT. Its product reads: CASSLQGAGDTEAFF.